This TCR beta chain is from a study of CD8 T cells in ankylosing spondylitis. Findings and limits, study-wide: The disease-linked clones had a CD8+ phenotype and low blood frequencies. Earlier reports found some motif variants in synovial fluid and blood in reactive arthritis. Eight or nine highly homologous variants formed a TCR beta motif that appeared characteristic of ankylosing spondylitis blood.

V was cut by 2 bases and J by 14 bases, with 13 bases left in between. Germline CDR1 and CDR2: MNHEY and SVGEGT. CDR3 length: 12 amino acids. This clonotype appeared many times. The antigen is undetermined. Libraries of TCR beta came from quantitative 5'-RACE with molecular barcodes. TCRdb reprocessed the 5' RACE reads with MiXCR, giving one entry per CDR3 protein. The data contain more than 300,000 distinct CDR3 sequences, 6.5% to 10% of them singletons. What was sequenced was blood, either unsorted or a sorted T cell fraction (not recorded which). The J gene is TRBJ2-1, the V gene TRBV6-2 or TRBV6-3, with D maybe TRBD2 (6 bases). This receptor was identified in a male donor with ankylosing spondylitis. The CDR3 nucleotides read TGTGCCAGCAGTTACGAGGCAAGGGAGGAGTTCTTC. Protein: CASSYEAREEFF.